The count of the clone carrying this TCR beta chain is one. Its matching antigen is unknown. CD4+ cells yielded CD45RA+ naive and CD45RA-negative memory subsets. This sample stems from a study of shared clonotypes between healthy human individuals. Study information: Each donor's CD8 memory used one plate, CD8 naive two, each CD4 subset three. Notes on the study in general: Collection of samples was limited to blood; tissue repertoires likely differ.

The trim removed 7 bases at V and 5 bases at J, leaving 9 bases unmatched. The germline V gene has CDR1 LNHDA and CDR2 SQIVND (reference sequence). This CDR3 comprises 14 residues. Clones were read by immunoSEQ multiplex PCR, and TCRdb kept only the in-frame ones, dropping some. This sample has fewer than 200,000 clones; around 63% occur once, and the top ten carry about 10%. The chain uses TRBV19 and TRBJ2-7, with 9 bases that match TRBD2. The clonotype was recovered from a man in his thirties or forties in good health. Sequenced: memory CD4+ T cells sorted from blood. As to subset: CD45RA-negative fraction. The CDR3 is CASTDRTSANEQYF. The CDR3 coding sequence is TGTGCCAGTACCGATAGGACTAGCGCAAACGAGCAGTACTTC.